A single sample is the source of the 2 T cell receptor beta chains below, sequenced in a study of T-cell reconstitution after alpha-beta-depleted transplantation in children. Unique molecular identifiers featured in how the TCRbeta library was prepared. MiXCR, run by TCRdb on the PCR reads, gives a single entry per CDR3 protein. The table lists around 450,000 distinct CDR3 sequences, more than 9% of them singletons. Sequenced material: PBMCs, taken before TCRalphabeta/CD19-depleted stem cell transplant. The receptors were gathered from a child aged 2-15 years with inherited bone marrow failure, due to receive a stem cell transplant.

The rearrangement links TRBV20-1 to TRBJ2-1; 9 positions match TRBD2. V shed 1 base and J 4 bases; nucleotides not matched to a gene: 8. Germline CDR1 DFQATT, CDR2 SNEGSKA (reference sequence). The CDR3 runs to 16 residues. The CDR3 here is CSARAIAGAGYNEQFF. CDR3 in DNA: TGCAGTGCTAGAGCTATAGCGGGAGCGGGTTACAATGAGCAGTTCTTC.

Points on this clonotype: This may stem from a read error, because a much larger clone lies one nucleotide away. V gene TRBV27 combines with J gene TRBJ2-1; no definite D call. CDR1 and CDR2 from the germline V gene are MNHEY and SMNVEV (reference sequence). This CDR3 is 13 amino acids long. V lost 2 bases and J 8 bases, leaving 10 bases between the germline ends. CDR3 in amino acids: CASSLRGPDEQFF. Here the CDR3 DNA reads TGTGCCAGCAGTTTACGTGGGCCCGATGAGCAGTTCTTC.